Listed below are T cell receptor beta chains from one sample, sequenced in a study of CD8 T cells in Susac syndrome. TCRdb recomputed calls from the immunoSEQ multiplex PCR reads with MiXCR, one row per CDR3 protein. Here the sample spans over 95,000 distinct CDR3 sequences, approximately 90% being singletons. What was sequenced was CD8+ T cells from PBMCs. These receptors came from a human donor in good health. CDR3s include the opening cysteine and the closing phenylalanine or tryptophan. The order of the fields is J gene, clone size, D gene, V gene, CDR3 DNA, CDR3 protein. D genes are given only for firm matches. A clone size is listed for some rows: how often the clone was seen (once, few, many), or a class if it is expanded.

J: TRBJ1-1
size: once
D: TRBD1
V: TRBV7-2
DNA: TGTGCCAGCAGCACTAGTGGGACAGGGGGCACTGAAGCTTTCTTT
CDR3: CASSTSGTGGTEAFF

J: TRBJ2-1
size: NA
D: NA
V: TRBV18
DNA: TGTGCCAGCTCAATGAGCTCCTACAATGAGCAGTTCTTC
CDR3: CASSMSSYNEQFF

J: TRBJ2-7
size: few
D: NA
V: TRBV7-3
DNA: TGTGCCAGCAGCCCGATCTTTGACAGCAACGAGCAGTACTTC
CDR3: CASSPIFDSNEQYF

J: TRBJ2-6
size: once
D: NA
V: TRBV18
DNA: TGTGCCAGCTCACCACCGCTGAACTCTGGGGCCAACGTCCTGACTTTC
CDR3: CASSPPLNSGANVLTF

J: TRBJ2-7
size: NA
D: NA
V: TRBV29-1
DNA: TGCAGCGTTGCCCACAGCTCGGGCGAGCAGTACTTC
CDR3: CSVAHSSGEQYF

J: TRBJ2-7
size: NA
D: NA
V: TRBV29-1
DNA: TGCAGCGTCGGCGCGAGCAACTACGAGCAGTACTTC
CDR3: CSVGASNYEQYF

J: TRBJ2-5
size: NA
D: TRBD2
V: TRBV5-1
DNA: TGCGCCAGCAGCTTCTCTAGCGGGAGTATCGAGACCCAGTACTTC
CDR3: CASSFSSGSIETQYF

J: TRBJ2-5
size: NA
D: NA
V: TRBV6-2/TRBV6-3
DNA: TGTGCCAGCAGTTACTCGAGGGAGACCCAGTACTTC
CDR3: CASSYSRETQYF

J: TRBJ2-7
size: NA
D: NA
V: TRBV29-1
DNA: TGCAGCGGGGGGACGGACTCCTACGAGCAGTACTTC
CDR3: CSGGTDSYEQYF

J: TRBJ2-7
size: NA
D: NA
V: TRBV6-6
DNA: TGTGCCAGCAGTTACCCGGGGTTCCTGAGCGAGCAGTACTTC
CDR3: CASSYPGFLSEQYF

J: TRBJ1-1
size: NA
D: NA
V: TRBV6-2/TRBV6-3
DNA: TGTGCCAGCAGTTACGTGGGGGCGAACACTGAAGCTTTCTTT
CDR3: CASSYVGANTEAFF

J: TRBJ2-7
size: NA
D: TRBD2
V: TRBV7-2
DNA: TGTGCCAGCAGCTTAGTACTAGCGGGAGTGGGTGAGCAGTACTTC
CDR3: CASSLVLAGVGEQYF

J: TRBJ1-5
size: NA
D: NA
V: TRBV7-3
DNA: TGTGCCAGCAGCTTAAATATCGGTCAGCCCCAGCATTTT
CDR3: CASSLNIGQPQHF

J: TRBJ2-7
size: NA
D: TRBD2
V: TRBV4-2
DNA: TGTGCCAGCAGCCAAGGTACCCGGGGGGCCTACGAGCAGTACTTC
CDR3: CASSQGTRGAYEQYF

J: TRBJ2-7
size: NA
D: TRBD1
V: TRBV7-2
DNA: TGTGCCAGCAGCTTAGGGGGCCGGGACAGGAGAGCCTACGAGCAGTACTTC
CDR3: CASSLGGRDRRAYEQYF

J: TRBJ2-6
size: NA
D: TRBD2
V: TRBV6-2/TRBV6-3
DNA: TGTGCCAGCAGGCACACCGGGACTAGCAGCTCTGGGGCCAACGTCCTGACTTTC
CDR3: CASRHTGTSSSGANVLTF

J: TRBJ1-1
size: NA
D: NA
V: TRBV5-1
DNA: TGCGCCAGCAGCTTGGGGGGAAATTCTGAAGCTTTCTTT
CDR3: CASSLGGNSEAFF

J: TRBJ2-1
size: NA
D: TRBD1
V: TRBV5-1
DNA: TGCGCCAGCAGCTTCGTACAGGGGAACAATGAGCAGTTCTTC
CDR3: CASSFVQGNNEQFF

J: TRBJ1-5
size: NA
D: NA
V: TRBV20-1
DNA: TGCAGTGCTAGAGATAGAGGCAGCTATAGCAATCAGCCCCAGCATTTT
CDR3: CSARDRGSYSNQPQHF

J: TRBJ1-1
size: few
D: NA
V: TRBV19
DNA: TGTGCCAGTAGCCCCCGCAGAGACACTGAAGCTTTCTTT
CDR3: CASSPRRDTEAFF

J: TRBJ2-1
size: NA
D: TRBD1
V: TRBV2
DNA: TGTGCCAGCGACAGGGTGAGAGGGAATGAGCAGTTCTTC
CDR3: CASDRVRGNEQFF

J: TRBJ2-4
size: NA
D: NA
V: TRBV18
DNA: TGTGCCAGCTCACCCCGGGACACAACCGGGGCCATTCAGTACTTC
CDR3: CASSPRDTTGAIQYF

J: TRBJ1-5
size: NA
D: TRBD1
V: TRBV2
DNA: TGTGCCAGCAGCACACAGGGGGGAAGCAATCAGCCCCAGCATTTT
CDR3: CASSTQGGSNQPQHF

J: TRBJ1-2
size: NA
D: NA
V: TRBV3-1
DNA: TGTGCCGAGCGCCCACACTATGGCTACACCTTC
CDR3: CAERPHYGYTF

J: TRBJ1-4
size: NA
D: TRBD1
V: TRBV20-1
DNA: TGCAGTGCTAGAGATGTAGGACAGGGGAATGAAAAACTGTTTTTT
CDR3: CSARDVGQGNEKLFF

J: TRBJ1-2
size: NA
D: NA
V: TRBV29-1
DNA: TGCAGCGGCGAGAGGATGGAATGGAAGAGCTATGGCTACACCTTC
CDR3: CSGERMEWKSYGYTF

J: TRBJ2-5
size: few
D: NA
V: TRBV7-9
DNA: TGTGCCAGCAGTTTCTCTCAAGAGACCCAGTACTTC
CDR3: CASSFSQETQYF

J: TRBJ2-7
size: NA
D: NA
V: TRBV20-1
DNA: TGCAGTTGGCAGGGACAAATGATCTACGAGCAGTACTTC
CDR3: CSWQGQMIYEQYF

J: TRBJ2-3
size: NA
D: NA
V: TRBV20-1
DNA: TGCAGTGCTAGAGATTCGGCTAGCGCAGATACGCAGTATTTT
CDR3: CSARDSASADTQYF

J: TRBJ1-3
size: NA
D: NA
V: TRBV5-4
DNA: TGTGCCAGCAGCTTAGGTTCCGGCGGATCTGGAAACACCATATATTTT
CDR3: CASSLGSGGSGNTIYF

J: TRBJ1-2
size: once
D: NA
V: TRBV19
DNA: TGTGCCAGTGGGATGGGCTATGGCTACACCTTC
CDR3: CASGMGYGYTF

J: TRBJ2-2
size: NA
D: NA
V: TRBV15
DNA: TGTGCCACCAGCAGGAGGGGTGAAACCGGGGAGCTGTTTTTT
CDR3: CATSRRGETGELFF

J: TRBJ1-5
size: NA
D: NA
V: TRBV18
DNA: TGTGCCAGCTCTGAGCTGGATAGCAATCAGCCCCAGCATTTT
CDR3: CASSELDSNQPQHF

J: TRBJ2-2
size: NA
D: NA
V: TRBV3-1
DNA: TGTGCCAGCAGCCAAGATCCCCAGGGCTCGGGCACCGGGGAGCTGTTTTTT
CDR3: CASSQDPQGSGTGELFF

J: TRBJ1-1
size: NA
D: NA
V: TRBV20-1
DNA: TGCAGTGCATCGGGAAGGTCGAACACTGAAGCTTTCTTT
CDR3: CSASGRSNTEAFF

J: TRBJ1-1
size: NA
D: NA
V: TRBV12-5
DNA: TGTGCTAGTGGTTTGGGCGCGGGGGCGAACACTGAAGCTTTCTTT
CDR3: CASGLGAGANTEAFF

J: TRBJ1-1
size: NA
D: NA
V: TRBV30
DNA: TGTGCCTGGAGAGTGGGGCAACTTGTACTGGACACTGAAGCTTTCTTT
CDR3: CAWRVGQLVLDTEAFF

J: TRBJ1-5
size: NA
D: NA
V: TRBV3-1
DNA: TGTGCCAGCAGCGACACGGGGCAGCCCCAGCATTTT
CDR3: CASSDTGQPQHF

J: TRBJ2-3
size: once
D: TRBD1
V: TRBV5-1
DNA: TGCGCCAGCAGCTCGACAGGGCCAAGCACAGATACGCAGTATTTT
CDR3: CASSSTGPSTDTQYF

J: TRBJ1-1
size: NA
D: TRBD1
V: TRBV3-1
DNA: TGTGCCAGCAGCCCGATGGGACAGGGAGGCGCTGAAGCTTTCTTT
CDR3: CASSPMGQGGAEAFF

J: TRBJ2-1
size: NA
D: TRBD2
V: TRBV20-1
DNA: TGCAGTGCCCACCGAGCGGGAGTCCGGAATGAGCAGTTCTTC
CDR3: CSAHRAGVRNEQFF

J: TRBJ2-7
size: NA
D: TRBD1
V: TRBV6-1
DNA: TGTGCCAGCACCCCAGACAGGGGTGGGTTAGGCGAGCAGTACTTC
CDR3: CASTPDRGGLGEQYF

J: TRBJ1-4
size: NA
D: NA
V: TRBV29-1
DNA: TGCAGCGTTGCCCACGGGGGGGCTACAACTAATGAAAAACTGTTTTTT
CDR3: CSVAHGGATTNEKLFF

J: TRBJ2-1
size: NA
D: TRBD1
V: TRBV19
DNA: TGTGCCAGTCAAACGCACAGGGGGCCCACCTACAATGAGCAGTTCTTC
CDR3: CASQTHRGPTYNEQFF

J: TRBJ1-2
size: NA
D: TRBD1
V: TRBV15
DNA: TGTGCCACCAGCAGAGTTGGGACAGGCTATGGCTACACCTTC
CDR3: CATSRVGTGYGYTF

J: TRBJ2-6
size: NA
D: NA
V: TRBV3-1
DNA: TGTGCCAGCAATGGGGCCAACGTCCTGACTTTC
CDR3: CASNGANVLTF

J: TRBJ2-3
size: NA
D: NA
V: TRBV12-3/TRBV12-4
DNA: TGTGCCAGCAGTTTAGGGGAGGTCACAGATACGCAGTATTTT
CDR3: CASSLGEVTDTQYF

J: TRBJ1-5
size: NA
D: NA
V: TRBV6-6
DNA: TGTGCCAGCACGCCGGGACGGAGTAGCAATCAGCCCCAGCATTTT
CDR3: CASTPGRSSNQPQHF